Shown below are 31 T cell receptor beta chains from a single sample sequenced in a study of CD8 T cells in Susac syndrome (dated by TCRdb to about 2019). The library was prepared using the immunoSEQ multiplex PCR assay. RNA was extracted using the RNeasy kit, and roughly 0.5 to 1 ug of the RNA was reverse transcribed with random hexamers. The raw public data were reprocessed by TCRdb itself: fastp quality trimming at Q25, MiXCR clonotype calling, in-frame beta chains only. Every distinct CDR3 protein forms one entry, paired with its most common genes and DNA. In this sample the table shows fewer than 150,000 distinct CDR3 sequences, under 95% of which occur a single time. The ten top clones hold roughly 0.25% of the sample. Source material: CD8+ T cells from PBMCs. The receptors originated from a human donor with multiple sclerosis.

The chain carries TRBV12-3 or TRBV12-4 and TRBJ2-1, with D tentatively TRBD2 (6 bases). V lost 7 bases and J lost 8, with 18 bases in between. The CDR3 totals 14 residues. The CDR3 sequence is CASTDGTAGHEQFF. Written as DNA, the CDR3 is TGTGCCAGCACTGACGGGACTGCGGGGCATGAGCAGTTCTTC.

The chain recombines TRBV27 with TRBJ1-1; D is unclear. V lost 4 bases, J lost 4 bases, and 7 bases lay in between. CDR3 length: 12 residues. In germline, CDR1 is MNHEY, CDR2 SMNVEV (reference sequence). CDR3 loop: CASSSSLTEAFF. DNA of the CDR3: TGTGCCAGCAGTTCCTCGCTCACTGAAGCTTTCTTT.

The genes are TRBV15 and TRBJ2-1; D is uncertain. The CDR3 is 13 residues long. Trimming stripped 1 base from V and 9 bases from J, with 10 bases between. The germline gives CDR1 LNHNV, CDR2 YYDKDF (reference sequence). The CDR3 DNA reads as TGTGCCACCAGCAGAGTCGAGGCCACTGAGCAGTTCTTC. Its protein product is CATSRVEATEQFF.

This chain connects TRBV5-1 to TRBJ2-7; TRBD1 or TRBD2 may be the D gene (5 bases each). Trimming pared 4 bases from V and 0 bases from J, leaving 14 bases between. The germline V gene encodes CDR1 SGHRS and CDR2 YFSETQ. The CDR3 spans 15 residues. The DNA of the CDR3 is TGCGCCAGCAGCCCCGGGACGGGGAGCTCCTACGAGCAGTACTTC. Residues: CASSPGTGSSYEQYF. Full variable domain (missing parts from reference TRBV5-1 and TRBJ2-7): KAGVTQTPRYLIKTRGQQVTLSCSPISGHRSVSWYQQTPGQGLQFLFEYFSETQRNKGNFPGRFSGRQFSNSRSEMNVSTLELGDSALYLCASSPGTGSSYEQYFGPGTRLTVT.

The chain employs TRBV20-1 and TRBJ2-7, with D perhaps assigned TRBD1 or TRBD2 (6 bases each). The V end lost 5 bases, the J end lost 0 bases, and 14 bases lay between the germline ends. From germline, CDR1 is DFQATT and CDR2 SNEGSKA (reference sequence). The CDR3 sequence is 14 residues long. The CDR3 region has the DNA TGCAGTGCTTCTCCGCGGGACACCTCCTACGAGCAGTACTTC. Residues: CSASPRDTSYEQYF.

This clonotype was observed once. The chain recombines TRBV29-1 with TRBJ1-3; no reliable D call. Trimming removed 4 bases from V and 7 bases from J, with 11 bases in between. Germline V gives CDR1 SQVTM, CDR2 ANQGSEA. The CDR3 contains 12 residues. The CDR3 DNA reads TGCAGCGTTGCCCTACCCGGGAACACCATATATTTT. Encoded protein: CSVALPGNTIYF.

This chain links TRBV6-5 with TRBJ2-7, with a possible D match to TRBD1 (6 bases). Germline V lookup: CDR1 MNHEY, CDR2 SVGAGI. V lost 5 bases and J 3 bases, leaving 11 bases between the germline ends. CDR3 length: 13 amino acids. The CDR3 loop is CASSEQGGYEQYF. CDR3 sequence (DNA): TGTGCCAGCAGTGAGCAAGGGGGCTACGAGCAGTACTTC.

The chain is built from TRBV23-1 and TRBJ1-5, with a weak D call TRBD1 (6 bases). TRBV23-1 belongs to the ORF category, with a function that is uncertain. The CDR3 runs to 13 residues. The germline V and J ends were trimmed by 7 bases and 7 bases, with 14 bases remaining between them. Written as DNA, the CDR3 is TGCGCCAGCAACCCAGGGGACGAACAGCCCCAGCATTTT. Translation gives CASNPGDEQPQHF.

The CDR3 nucleotides read TGTGCCAGCAGTCCGCTAGCGGGAGAAGGTTATGAGCAGTTCTTC. This translates into CASSPLAGEGYEQFF. V and J are TRBV12-3 or TRBV12-4 and TRBJ2-1; 10 nucleotides agree with TRBD2. Trimming took 5 bases from V and 8 from J; bases not matched to a gene: 9. The length of the CDR3 is 15 residues.

The gene calls are TRBV4-1 and TRBJ2-5, with D perhaps TRBD1 (6 bases). V gave up 0 bases and J gave up 2 bases, with 22 bases separating them. The CDR3 has 19 residues. Germline-derived CDR1 and CDR2 are MGHRA and YSYEKL. The CDR3 DNA reads TGCGCCAGCAGCCAAGATTCATTAGGGATCGGGGACACTCAAGAGACCCAGTACTTC. Amino acid sequence: CASSQDSLGIGDTQETQYF.

CDR3 protein: CASSPYQGWSEQYF. CDR3 in DNA: TGTGCCAGCAGCCCCTATCAGGGCTGGAGCGAGCAGTACTTC. This chain joins TRBV7-9 and TRBJ2-7; D perhaps matches TRBD1 (5 bases). Germline CDR1 SEHNR, CDR2 FQNEAQ (reference sequence). The CDR3 is 14 amino acids. Trimming removed 5 bases from V and 6 bases from J, with 17 bases in between.

The CDR3 DNA reads TGTGCCAGCAGCGACGGGACAGGGGGTATAAAGACCCAGTACTTC. It codes for CASSDGTGGIKTQYF. The rearrangement uses TRBV7-9 and TRBJ2-5, with 11 bases fitting TRBD1. Looked up from germline, CDR1 is SEHNR and CDR2 is FQNEAQ (reference sequence). CDR3 length: 15 residues. V lost 5 bases and J lost 6; bases outside the gene matches: 8. Full variable domain (missing parts from reference TRBV7-9 and TRBJ2-5): DTGVSQNPRHKITKRGQNVTFRCDPISEHNRLYWYRQTLGQGPEFLTYFQNEAQLEKSRLLSDRFSAERPKGSFSTLEIQRTEQGDSAMYLCASSDGTGGIKTQYFGPGTRLLVL.

The chain's CDR3 is CAISESIAGVLNEQFF. CDR3 coding DNA: TGTGCCATCAGTGAGTCGATAGCGGGAGTCCTCAATGAGCAGTTCTTC. The chain links TRBV10-3 to TRBJ2-1; 9 bases agree with TRBD2. Germline CDR1 ENHRY, CDR2 SYGVKD. The trim removed 0 bases at V and 6 bases at J, leaving 6 bases unmatched. The CDR3 has 16 amino acids.

The J gene is TRBJ2-1, the V gene TRBV3-1, with D unclear. V lost 1 base and J 4 bases, leaving 5 bases between the germline ends. The CDR3 loop spans 13 amino acids. Germline V CDR1 and CDR2: LGHDT, YNNKEL (reference sequence). The CDR3 nucleotides are TGTGCCAGCAGCCAAGTTCAGTACAATGAGCAGTTCTTC. The encoded protein is CASSQVQYNEQFF.

The chain employs TRBV6-5 and TRBJ1-2; D unclear. Germline CDR1 reads MNHEY; CDR2 reads SVGAGI. The CDR3 has 14 amino acids. Trimming removed 2 bases from V and 3 bases from J, with 10 bases in between. For the CDR3, the DNA is TGTGCCAGCAGTTACGGCCTAGGCGACTATGGCTACACCTTC. It encodes CASSYGLGDYGYTF.

This clonotype occurred once. V gene TRBV5-6 combines with J gene TRBJ2-1; D remains unclear. The CDR3 consists of 15 residues. Germline V gene data show CDR1 as SGHDT and CDR2 as YYEEEE. V gave up 1 base and J gave up 0 bases, with 8 bases separating them. As DNA, the CDR3 is TGTGCCAGCAGCTTGCTCATGAGCTCCTACAATGAGCAGTTCTTC. It yields the protein CASSLLMSSYNEQFF. The variable domain in full, completed from reference TRBV5-6 and TRBJ2-1, reads DAGVTQSPTHLIKTRGQQVTLRCSPKSGHDTVSWYQQALGQGPQFIFQYYEEEERQRGNFPDRFSGHQFPNYSSELNVNALLLGDSALYLCASSLLMSSYNEQFFGPGTRLTVL.

V and J are TRBV2 and TRBJ2-3; possibly TRBD2 for D (6 bases). V was clipped by 7 bases and J by 3 bases, with 17 bases between them. Germline V CDR1 and CDR2: SNHLY, FYNNEI. The CDR3 totals 15 residues. CDR3 coding DNA: TGTGCCAGCACCGAACATCCGACTAGTACAGATACGCAGTATTTT. It encodes CASTEHPTSTDTQYF.

Written as DNA, the CDR3 is TGTGCCAGCAGTTATAGCGGGACTAACTCCTACGAGCAGTACTTC. Protein: CASSYSGTNSYEQYF. The rearrangement links TRBV6-5 to TRBJ2-7, with 8 positions matching TRBD2. The CDR3 contains 15 residues. V lost 3 bases, J lost 0 bases, and 4 bases stayed unmatched. Per germline, CDR1 MNHEY and CDR2 SVGAGI.

This chain connects TRBV19 to TRBJ2-7; TRBD2 matches 9 bases. Per germline, CDR1 LNHDA and CDR2 SQIVND (reference sequence). The CDR3 has 13 amino acids. V shed 9 bases and J 3 bases; nucleotides not matched to a gene: 6. The CDR3 DNA follows: TGTGCCAGCGGAGTTAGCGGGAGCTACGAGCAGTACTTC. Encoded protein: CASGVSGSYEQYF.

DNA for the CDR3: TGTGCCAGCAGTCCACAAGGACAAACTGAAGCTTTCTTT. Translated: CASSPQGQTEAFF. The chain has TRBV12-3 or TRBV12-4 and TRBJ1-1, with D perhaps TRBD1 (5 bases). This CDR3 region has 13 residues. Between the trimmed V and J ends, which lost 5 bases and 5 bases, there was a span of 12 bases.

V gene TRBV7-9 combines with J gene TRBJ1-3; D is undetermined. The germline CDR1 and CDR2 sequences are SEHNR and FQNEAQ (reference sequence). The CDR3 runs 18 residues. Trimming shortened V by 8 bases and J by 0 bases, and 23 bases separated the two germline ends. The CDR3 reads CASQDVRPAATSGNTIYF. DNA for the CDR3: TGTGCCAGCCAGGACGTAAGGCCGGCGGCGACCTCTGGAAACACCATATATTTT.

In DNA form, the CDR3 reads TGTGCCAGCAGCTTATCGGAGTACCAAGAGACCCAGTACTTC. It is translated as CASSLSEYQETQYF. The gene calls are TRBV7-6 and TRBJ2-5; D remains unclear. The germline V gene has CDR1 SGHVS and CDR2 FNYEAQ. The CDR3 contains 14 residues. V lost 2 bases and J lost 0, with 7 bases in between.

The chain is built from TRBV7-9 and TRBJ2-2; D may be TRBD1 or TRBD2 (5 bases each). There are 17 residues in the CDR3. Trimming shortened V by 5 bases and J by 6 bases, and 22 bases separated the two germline ends. Germline loops: CDR1 SEHNR, CDR2 FQNEAQ (reference sequence). In nucleotides, the CDR3 is TGTGCCAGCAGCCCCGGGACGGCAGACATAGGGGCCGGGGAGCTGTTTTTT. Residues: CASSPGTADIGAGELFF.

The chain combines TRBV6-6 with TRBJ1-5; D gene unclear. CDR1 MNHNY and CDR2 SVGAGI come from the germline V gene (reference sequence). Trimming took off 8 bases at V and 1 base at J, with 9 bases between the two ends. The CDR3 has 13 residues. The CDR3 DNA follows: TGTGCCAGCGTAGAGGGAAGCAATCAGCCCCAGCATTTT. Translation gives CASVEGSNQPQHF.

The V and J genes are TRBV29-1 and TRBJ2-7, with 11 bases that match TRBD1. V shed 7 bases, J shed 5 bases, and the junction held 7 bases outside the gene matches. The CDR3 is 13 amino acids. In germline, CDR1 is SQVTM, CDR2 ANQGSEA. CDR3: CSAWTGGRNEQYF. The CDR3 DNA sequence: TGCAGCGCCTGGACAGGGGGCAGAAACGAGCAGTACTTC.

The chain joins TRBV6-5 to TRBJ2-1; possibly TRBD1 or TRBD2 for D (5 bases each). Germline CDR1 is MNHEY and CDR2 is SVGAGI. This CDR3 comprises 15 residues. V lost 5 bases, J lost 3 bases, and 14 bases lay in between. As DNA, the CDR3 is TGTGCCAGCAGTAATGGGGGAGAGGGCTACAATGAGCAGTTCTTC. It encodes CASSNGGEGYNEQFF.

The chain couples TRBV30 to TRBJ2-7; D is tentatively TRBD1 or TRBD2 (6 bases each). V shed 3 bases and J shed 2 bases, with 11 bases lying between them. This CDR3 comprises 13 residues. Germline CDR1 is GTSNPN and CDR2 is SVGIG (reference sequence). The CDR3 DNA reads as TGTGCCTGGAGACAGGGAGGAACCTACGAGCAGTACTTC. It yields the protein CAWRQGGTYEQYF.

The rearrangement links TRBV7-9 to TRBJ2-1; possible D gene TRBD2, 6 bases. Germline V CDR1 and CDR2: SEHNR, FQNEAQ (reference sequence). The CDR3 consists of 12 residues. The CDR3 DNA is TGTGCGACCAGCGGGTTGGCGGTTGAGCAGTTCTTC. This translates into CATSGLAVEQFF.

The chain has TRBV6-2 or TRBV6-3 and TRBJ2-1, with 7 nucleotides matching TRBD1. CDR3 length: 11 residues. V gave up 5 bases and J gave up 14 bases; unmatched junction bases: 6. Germline CDR1 reads MNHEY; CDR2 reads SVGEGT. CDR3 nucleotide sequence: TGTGCCAGCAGTGCCGGGACAGTGGAGTTCTTC. Its translation: CASSAGTVEFF.

The chain is built from TRBV7-6 and TRBJ2-2; no definite D call. With 2 bases removed from V and 2 bases from J, the gap between germline ends came to 3 bases. This CDR3 has 13 residues. Per germline, CDR1 SGHVS and CDR2 FNYEAQ. Written as DNA, the CDR3 is TGTGCCAGCAGCTTATATAACACCGGGGAGCTGTTTTTT. Translation: CASSLYNTGELFF.

This clonotype was detected only once. The CDR3 nucleotides are TGTGCCAGCAGCTTATCGACGGGAGTAAGCACTGAAGCTTTCTTT. It codes for CASSLSTGVSTEAFF. V usage is TRBV7-6 and J usage is TRBJ1-1; D is unclear. CDR1 SGHVS and CDR2 FNYEAQ come from the germline V gene. The CDR3 is 15 residues long. The germline V and J ends were trimmed by 2 bases and 4 bases, with 14 bases remaining between them. The full variable domain, with the rest looked up from reference TRBV7-6 and TRBJ1-1, is GAGVSQSPRYKVTKRGQDVALRCDPISGHVSLYWYRQALGQGPEFLTYFNYEAQQDKSGLPNDRFSAERPEGSISTLTIQRTEQRDSAMYRCASSLSTGVSTEAFFGQGTRLTVV.